Listed here are 31 T cell receptor beta chains from one sample, sequenced in a study of memory CD4+ T cells and cytomegalovirus serostatus. The sort gate was single viable CD3+CD4+CD8-CD45RO+ cells for memory CD4+ T cells. The repertoire was sequenced with immunoSEQ multiplex PCR; TCRdb's copy has only in-frame clones and lacks some. Among approximately 50,000 clones listed, over 65% were seen once. Material for sequencing was memory CD4+ T cells from blood. The receptors stem from an adult in good health and CMV-seropositive.

The V call is TRBV5-4, the J call TRBJ2-1; D is unresolved. Per the germline V gene, CDR1 is SGHNT and CDR2 is YYREEE (reference sequence). Trimming removed 4 bases at V and 2 bases at J, with 13 bases between. The CDR3 covers 15 residues. CDR3 DNA sequence: TGTGCCAGCAGCAATCGGGCGGCCGCCTACAATGAGCAGTTCTTC. Protein product: CASSNRAAAYNEQFF.

This clone was detected only once. The chain has TRBV30 and TRBJ2-2, with unresolved D. Germline CDR1 is GTSNPN and CDR2 is SVGIG (reference sequence). Trimming removed 2 bases from V and 3 bases from J, with 13 bases in between. CDR3 length equals 15 residues. DNA for the CDR3: TGTGCCTGGAGTCCCCTGGGCGGATACACCGGGGAGCTGTTTTTT. Its translation is CAWSPLGGYTGELFF.

The genes are TRBV6-6 and TRBJ2-7, with 7 bases that match TRBD2. The CDR3 is made up of 16 amino acids. Germline lookup yields CDR1 MNHNY and CDR2 SVGAGI (reference sequence). V lost 4 bases and J lost 6; bases outside the gene matches: 15. CDR3 residues: CASSLLDGGGTGEQYF. In nucleotides, the CDR3 is TGTGCCAGCAGTTTGTTAGACGGCGGGGGTACGGGCGAGCAGTACTTC.

CDR3 in amino acids: CASRDTQGMNTEAFF. CDR3 DNA: TGTGCCAGCAGGGACACTCAGGGTATGAACACTGAAGCTTTCTTT. The V call is TRBV6-5, the J call TRBJ1-1, with D possibly TRBD1 on 5 matching bases. The CDR3 spans 15 residues. V was cut by 6 bases and J by 0 bases, with 14 bases left in between. CDR1 is MNHEY and CDR2 is SVGAGI in the germline V gene.

The chain joins TRBV19 to TRBJ1-1, with D hard to call. The CDR3 is 16 amino acids. Trimming took 4 bases from V and 4 from J, leaving 19 bases between them. CDR1 is LNHDA, CDR2 SQIVND, per germline (reference sequence). The CDR3 loop reads CASSTGGIGYSTEAFF. The CDR3 coding sequence is TGTGCCAGTAGTACTGGAGGTATAGGTTATAGCACTGAAGCTTTCTTT. The whole variable domain, filled in from reference TRBV19 and TRBJ1-1, reads DGGITQSPKYLFRKEGQNVTLSCEQNLNHDAMYWYRQDPGQGLRLIYYSQIVNDFQKGDIAEGYSVSREKKESFPLTVTSAQKNPTAFYLCASSTGGIGYSTEAFFGQGTRLTVV.

The genes are TRBV25-1 and TRBJ2-7, with D maybe TRBD1 (6 bases). Germline V gene data show CDR1 as MGHDK and CDR2 as SYGVNS. The germline V and J ends were trimmed by 1 base and 2 bases, with 12 bases remaining between them. This CDR3 is built from 15 residues. CDR3 sequence (DNA): TGTGCCAGCAGTGAATCGGGACACGATCCCTACGAGCAGTACTTC. This translates into CASSESGHDPYEQYF.

The genes are TRBV5-1 and TRBJ2-7, with 7 nucleotides matching TRBD1. Germline CDR1 reads SGHRS; CDR2 reads YFSETQ. The CDR3 loop spans 15 amino acids. V lost 4 bases and J lost 0; bases outside the gene matches: 7. Here the CDR3 reads CASSQTGTSSYEQYF. CDR3 DNA: TGCGCCAGCAGCCAGACAGGGACGAGCTCCTACGAGCAGTACTTC.

This clone appeared a few times. The CDR3 is CASSGRGQALSGYTF. The DNA for the CDR3 is TGTGCCAGCAGTGGGAGGGGACAGGCTTTGTCCGGCTACACCTTC. The chain has TRBV2 and TRBJ1-2, with 8 bases lining up with TRBD1. Germline V gene data show CDR1 as SNHLY and CDR2 as FYNNEI. After removal of 4 bases from V and 8 bases from J, the junction contained 12 bases not matched to a gene. This CDR3 contains 15 residues.

This clone has a single count. The chain combines TRBV11-3 with TRBJ2-1; 7 bases align to TRBD2. CDR1 is SGHNT, CDR2 YENEEA, per germline. The CDR3 has 13 amino acids. V lost 11 bases, J lost 9 bases, and 13 bases stayed unmatched. The CDR3 bases are TGTGCCTCACGAGGACTAGAGTCCCTTGAGCAGTTCTTC. It is translated as CASRGLESLEQFF.

This clone was seen a single time. V and J are TRBV9 and TRBJ1-5; D unclear. The length of the CDR3 is 12 residues. V was cut by 2 bases and J by 5 bases, with 5 bases left in between. CDR1 is SGDLS and CDR2 is YYNGEE in the germline V gene. CDR3 loop: CASSVNDQPQHF. CDR3 in DNA: TGTGCCAGCAGCGTCAATGATCAGCCCCAGCATTTT.

The rearrangement links TRBV18 to TRBJ2-4; no reliable D call. Germline lookup yields CDR1 KGHSH and CDR2 LQKENI. V lost 3 bases to trimming and J lost 6 bases, with 18 bases between them. The CDR3 extends over 16 amino acids. Here the CDR3 reads CASSPLKDRSLNIQYF. The DNA for the CDR3 is TGTGCCAGCTCACCCCTTAAAGACCGTTCTCTAAACATTCAGTACTTC.

The genes are TRBV2 and TRBJ1-2; D gene unclear. The CDR3 spans 14 residues. Germline CDR1 reads SNHLY; CDR2 reads FYNNEI. V dropped 1 base and J dropped 2 bases, with 8 bases sitting between them. The CDR3 nucleotides read TGTGCCAGCAGTGAAGACCCAAGAAACTATGGCTACACCTTC. Its translation: CASSEDPRNYGYTF.

This rearrangement joins TRBV19 to TRBJ1-1, with D maybe TRBD1 (6 bases). Trimming left V 8 bases short and J 5 bases short, with 18 bases between. The CDR3 contains 14 residues. CDR1 LNHDA and CDR2 SQIVND come from the germline V gene (reference sequence). The CDR3: CASDRRGGGTEAFF. CDR3 bases: TGTGCCAGTGACCGCAGGGGAGGAGGGACTGAAGCTTTCTTT.

The J gene is TRBJ2-7, the V gene TRBV7-9; D call uncertain. The V end was cut by 0 bases, the J end by 0 bases, with 6 bases between. Germline assignment: CDR1 SEHNR and CDR2 FQNEAQ (reference sequence). The CDR3 is 14 amino acids. The CDR3 here is CASSLAGTSYEQYF. The CDR3 DNA reads as TGTGCCAGCAGCTTAGCGGGAACCTCCTACGAGCAGTACTTC.

The V call is TRBV28, the J call TRBJ1-1; 10 bases are a match to TRBD1. The germline gives CDR1 MDHEN, CDR2 SYDVKM. Losses at the gene ends were 5 bases for V and 3 bases for J; bases not matched to a gene: 6. This CDR3 is built from 15 residues. The CDR3 coding sequence is TGTGCCAGCAGTCCCGACAGGGGGCTGGACACTGAAGCTTTCTTT. This translates into CASSPDRGLDTEAFF.

The V call is TRBV9, the J call TRBJ2-1; 12 bases map to TRBD2. V gave up 3 bases and J gave up 6 bases; unmatched junction bases: 4. The V gene's germline CDR1 is SGDLS and CDR2 YYNGEE. The length of the CDR3 is 15 residues. Here the CDR3 DNA reads TGTGCCAGCAGCGCGACTAGCGGGAGTAGCAATGAGCAGTTCTTC. This codes for CASSATSGSSNEQFF.

For this clone: Germline is not matched at one junction end, which may reflect a read error. J is TRBJ1-1 and V is TRBV11-2; the D is unclear. The CDR3 runs to 14 residues. From germline, CDR1 is SGHAT and CDR2 FQNNGV. CDR3: CASSSQTVRYSPSF. CDR3 nucleotides: TGTGCCAGCAGCTCCCAAACCGTACGGTACAGCCCGTCATTT.

This rearrangement joins TRBV6-5 to TRBJ1-1, with D perhaps matching TRBD1 (5 bases). Germline CDR1 MNHEY, CDR2 SVGAGI. The CDR3 is 13 residues long. Trimming stripped 6 bases from V and 1 base from J, with 9 bases between. The CDR3, as DNA: TGTGCCAGCAGGGGGGTGGGGAACACTGAAGCTTTCTTT. Its translation: CASRGVGNTEAFF.

This clone has just one count. V usage is TRBV30 and J usage is TRBJ1-1; D possibly corresponds to TRBD1 (5 bases). Germline V gene data show CDR1 as GTSNPN and CDR2 as SVGIG (reference sequence). The CDR3 runs 16 residues. Trimming took 0 bases from V and 4 from J, leaving 18 bases between them. The DNA for the CDR3 is TGTGCCTGGAGTGTACGAGGACGTACGAGGGGCACTGAAGCTTTCTTT. Protein sequence: CAWSVRGRTRGTEAFF. The full variable domain, completed using reference TRBV30 and TRBJ1-1, is SQTIHQWPATLVQPVGSPLSLECTVEGTSNPNLYWYRQAAGRGLQLLFYSVGIGQISSEVPQNLSASRPQDRQFILSSKKLLLSDSGFYLCAWSVRGRTRGTEAFFGQGTRLTVV.

The CDR3 loop is CASSTRGMDRGLLNTEAFF. The CDR3 DNA reads TGTGCCAGCTCCACCAGGGGAATGGACAGGGGGCTATTGAACACTGAAGCTTTCTTT. The V gene is TRBV18, the J gene TRBJ1-1, with TRBD1 matching over 11 bases. The germline CDR1 and CDR2 sequences are KGHSH and LQKENI. Trimming took 6 bases from V and 0 from J; bases not matched to a gene: 15. The CDR3 is 19 residues long.

Written as DNA, the CDR3 is TGTGCCAGCAGCTTATTGAACTCTGGGGCCAACGTCCTGACTTTC. Residues: CASSLLNSGANVLTF. The chain recombines TRBV7-2 with TRBJ2-6; D uncertain. Germline lookup yields CDR1 SGHTA and CDR2 FQGNSA. The V end lost 2 bases, the J end lost 0 bases, and 5 bases lay between the germline ends. This CDR3 is built from 15 residues.

This clone was found a few times. The chain recombines TRBV18 with TRBJ2-2; 8 positions match TRBD2. Germline loops: CDR1 KGHSH, CDR2 LQKENI. The CDR3 has 17 amino acids. Trimming at V came to 3 bases and at J to 4 bases, leaving 10 bases not matched to a gene. CDR3 region: CASSPAQAGVTTGELFF. The CDR3 DNA reads as TGTGCCAGCTCACCCGCCCAAGCGGGAGTAACCACCGGGGAGCTGTTTTTT.

V usage is TRBV28 and J usage is TRBJ2-5; maybe TRBD2 (5 bases). V lost 7 bases to trimming and J lost 0 bases, with 9 bases between them. The CDR3 extends over 13 amino acids. Germline V CDR1 and CDR2: MDHEN, SYDVKM. The CDR3 sequence: CASTGEDQETQYF. The DNA for the CDR3 is TGTGCCAGCACCGGGGAAGACCAAGAGACCCAGTACTTC.

The CDR3 nucleotides are TGTGCCAGCAGTCTCAACGGACAGGGCTCTCCCTACGAGCAGTACTTC. Amino acids: CASSLNGQGSPYEQYF. This chain joins TRBV6-6 and TRBJ2-7; 8 positions match TRBD1. Trimming removed 5 bases from V and 2 bases from J; junction bases left unmatched: 11. The CDR3 runs to 16 residues. Germline CDR1 is MNHNY and CDR2 is SVGAGI (reference sequence).

This chain links TRBV29-1 with TRBJ2-3; 8 bases match TRBD1. V was clipped by 1 base and J by 3 bases; unmatched bases: 0. This CDR3 region has 13 residues. Germline V CDR1 and CDR2: SQVTM, ANQGSEA. The CDR3 sequence is CSVEGTGTDTQYF. CDR3 nucleotides: TGCAGCGTTGAAGGGACAGGGACAGATACGCAGTATTTT.

The chain's CDR3 is CASSQRSGREEKLFF. The CDR3 DNA follows: TGTGCCAGCAGCCAAAGGTCAGGGAGGGAAGAAAAACTGTTTTTT. The chain joins TRBV7-2 to TRBJ1-4; weak D call: TRBD1 (5 bases). V was cut by 5 bases and J by 8 bases, with 18 bases left in between. The CDR3 consists of 15 residues. Germline CDR1 reads SGHTA; CDR2 reads FQGNSA.

This chain connects TRBV15 to TRBJ2-3; TRBD2 agrees at 7 bases. The germline V gene has CDR1 LNHNV and CDR2 YYDKDF (reference sequence). The CDR3 covers 18 residues. Unmatched junction bases numbered 10, after V lost 1 base and J lost 0 bases. In DNA form, the CDR3 reads TGTGCCACCAGCAGAGGACGTGGGAGACTAGCAAGCACAGATACGCAGTATTTT. Translation: CATSRGRGRLASTDTQYF.

This clone appeared a few times. This chain joins TRBV10-3 and TRBJ2-7; 10 nucleotides agree with TRBD2. CDR3 length: 14 residues. Trimming removed 9 bases from V and 1 base from J; junction bases left unmatched: 6. Germline CDR1 is ENHRY and CDR2 is SYGVKD. The CDR3 reads CAIRTSGGSYEQYF. For the CDR3, the DNA is TGTGCCATTCGGACTAGCGGAGGGTCCTACGAGCAGTACTTC.

The CDR3 nucleotides are TGTGCCAGCAGCTTGGGACTAGCGGGAGGAAGCGGCACAGATACGCAGTATTTT. This translates into CASSLGLAGGSGTDTQYF. This rearrangement joins TRBV5-6 to TRBJ2-3; 13 bases align to TRBD2. CDR1 is SGHDT and CDR2 is YYEEEE in the germline V gene. The CDR3 runs to 18 residues. V trimming: 0 bases; J trimming: 1 base; junction bases outside the gene matches: 5.

V and J are TRBV10-1 and TRBJ2-7, with D perhaps matching TRBD2 (5 bases). Trimming removed 8 bases at V and 2 bases at J, with 13 bases between. Germline CDR1 reads WNHNN; CDR2 reads SYGVQD (reference sequence). The CDR3 sequence is 13 residues long. The CDR3 reads CASRGVSAYEQYV. The CDR3 nucleotides read TGCGCCAGCCGGGGAGTTTCAGCCTACGAGCAGTACGTC.

The chain carries TRBV6-5 and TRBJ1-2; possible D gene TRBD1, 6 bases. The CDR3 consists of 14 residues. The V gene lost 5 bases and the J gene lost 5 bases, with 15 bases spanning the gap. CDR1 MNHEY and CDR2 SVGAGI come from the germline V gene. The CDR3 protein is CASSKQGSLYGYTF. CDR3 bases: TGTGCCAGCAGTAAACAGGGTTCCCTTTATGGCTACACCTTC.